This TCR beta chain emerged from a study of Ad26.COV2.S vaccination and SARS-CoV-2 variants. Sequencing was performed with immunoSEQ multiplex PCR; in TCRdb, only in-frame clones are kept and a portion is missing. The sample has about 440,000 clones, 90% seen once. Treatment indicated: approximately 18 received Ad26.COV2.S at low or high dose, single or two shots; 5 received placebo; per-sample allocation not given. Day 63 following the first vaccine or placebo injection was when the samples were taken. The receptor's source is a person aged 18-60 years who received the Ad26.COV2.S COVID-19 vaccine or a placebo. The starting material was peripheral blood, obtained in a trial of Ad26.COV2.S vaccine versus placebo.

The CDR3 DNA sequence: TGCGCCAGCAGTAAGGGGCTTAGCACAGATACGCAGTATTTT. The encoded protein is CASSKGLSTDTQYF. The J gene is TRBJ2-3, the V gene TRBV5-1; D possibly corresponds to TRBD1 (5 bases). The CDR3 is 14 amino acids. CDR1 and CDR2 from the germline V gene are SGHRS and YFSETQ. V lost 5 bases and J lost 0, with 10 bases in between.